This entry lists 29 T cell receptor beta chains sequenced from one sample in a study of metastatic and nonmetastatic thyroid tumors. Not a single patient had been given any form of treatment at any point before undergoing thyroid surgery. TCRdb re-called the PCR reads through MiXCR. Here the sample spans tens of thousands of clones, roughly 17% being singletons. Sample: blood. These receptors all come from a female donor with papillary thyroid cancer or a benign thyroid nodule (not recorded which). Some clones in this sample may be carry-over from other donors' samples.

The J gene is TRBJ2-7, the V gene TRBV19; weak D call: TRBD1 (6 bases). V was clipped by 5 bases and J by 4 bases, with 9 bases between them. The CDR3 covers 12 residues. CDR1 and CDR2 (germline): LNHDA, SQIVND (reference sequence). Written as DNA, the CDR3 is TGTGCCAGTAGTGGGGGCAGGTACGAGCAGTACTTC. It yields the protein CASSGGRYEQYF.

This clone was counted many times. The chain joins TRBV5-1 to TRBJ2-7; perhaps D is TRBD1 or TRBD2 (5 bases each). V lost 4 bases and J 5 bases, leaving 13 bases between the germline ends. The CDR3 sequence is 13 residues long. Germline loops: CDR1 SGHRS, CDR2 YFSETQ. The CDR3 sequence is CASSPGRANEQYF. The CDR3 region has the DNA TGCGCCAGCAGCCCGGGACGAGCGAACGAGCAGTACTTC.

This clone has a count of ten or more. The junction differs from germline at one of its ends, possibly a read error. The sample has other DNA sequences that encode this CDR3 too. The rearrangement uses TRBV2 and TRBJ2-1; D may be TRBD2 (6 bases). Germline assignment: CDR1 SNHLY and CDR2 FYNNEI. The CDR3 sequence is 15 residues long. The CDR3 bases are TGTGCCAGCATTAAACCGGGACTGACCTACGATGAGCAGTTCTTC. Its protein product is CASIKPGLTYDEQFF.

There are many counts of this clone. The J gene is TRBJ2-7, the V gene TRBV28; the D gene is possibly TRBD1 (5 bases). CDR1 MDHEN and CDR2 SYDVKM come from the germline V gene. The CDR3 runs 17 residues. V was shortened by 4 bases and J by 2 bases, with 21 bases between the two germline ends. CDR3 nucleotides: TGTGCCAGCAGTTCATTATATAGGGGTGATTTCACCTACGAGCAGTACTTC. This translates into CASSSLYRGDFTYEQYF.

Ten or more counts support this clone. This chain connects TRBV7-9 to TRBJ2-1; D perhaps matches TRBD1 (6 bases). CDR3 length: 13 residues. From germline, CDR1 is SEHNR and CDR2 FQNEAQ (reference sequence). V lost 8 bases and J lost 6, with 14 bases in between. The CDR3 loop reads CASSVGAGNEQFF. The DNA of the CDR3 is TGTGCCAGCTCCGTGGGGGCGGGCAATGAGCAGTTCTTC. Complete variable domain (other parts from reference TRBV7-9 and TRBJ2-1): DTGVSQNPRHKITKRGQNVTFRCDPISEHNRLYWYRQTLGQGPEFLTYFQNEAQLEKSRLLSDRFSAERPKGSFSTLEIQRTEQGDSAMYLCASSVGAGNEQFFGPGTRLTVL.

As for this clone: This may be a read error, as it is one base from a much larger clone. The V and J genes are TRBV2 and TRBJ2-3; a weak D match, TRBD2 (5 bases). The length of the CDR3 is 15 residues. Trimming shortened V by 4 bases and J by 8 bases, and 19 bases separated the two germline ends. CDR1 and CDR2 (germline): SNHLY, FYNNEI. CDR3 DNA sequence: TGTGCCAGCAGTGGGCTAGAGGGAGTAGTTGGTACGCAGTATTTT. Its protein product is CASSGLEGVVGTQYF. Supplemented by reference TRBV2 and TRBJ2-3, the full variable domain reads EPEVTQTPSHQVTQMGQEVILRCVPISNHLYFYWYRQILGQKVEFLVSFYNNEISEKSEIFDDQFSVERPDGSNFTLKIRSTKLEDSAMYFCASSGLEGVVGTQYFGPGTRLTVL.

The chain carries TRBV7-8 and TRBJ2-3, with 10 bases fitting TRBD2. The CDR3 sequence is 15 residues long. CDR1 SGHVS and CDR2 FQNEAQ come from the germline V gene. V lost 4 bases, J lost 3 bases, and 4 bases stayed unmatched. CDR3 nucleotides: TGTGCCAGCAGCTCTAGCGGGAGTGGGACAGATACGCAGTATTTT. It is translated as CASSSSGSGTDTQYF. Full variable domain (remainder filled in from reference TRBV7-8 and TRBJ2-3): GAGVSQSPRYKVAKRGQDVALRCDPISGHVSLFWYQQALGQGPEFLTYFQNEAQLDKSGLPSDRFFAERPEGSVSTLKIQRTQQEDSAVYLCASSSSGSGTDTQYFGPGTRLTVL.

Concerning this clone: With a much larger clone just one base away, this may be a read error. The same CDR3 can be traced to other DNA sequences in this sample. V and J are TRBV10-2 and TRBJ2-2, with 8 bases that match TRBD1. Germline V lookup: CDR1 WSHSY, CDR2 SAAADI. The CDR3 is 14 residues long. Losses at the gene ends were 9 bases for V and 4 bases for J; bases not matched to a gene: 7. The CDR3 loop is CASTGTGLTGELFF. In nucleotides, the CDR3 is TGCGCCAGTACCGGGACAGGTCTCACCGGGGAGCTGTTTTTT.

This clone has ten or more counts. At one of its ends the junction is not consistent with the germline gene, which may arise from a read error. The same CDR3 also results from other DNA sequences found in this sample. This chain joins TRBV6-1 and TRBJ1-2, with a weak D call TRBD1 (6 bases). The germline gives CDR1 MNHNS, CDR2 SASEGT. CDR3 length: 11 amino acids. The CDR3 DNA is TGTGCCAGCAGCCGGACAGATGGCCACACCTTC. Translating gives CASSRTDGHTF.

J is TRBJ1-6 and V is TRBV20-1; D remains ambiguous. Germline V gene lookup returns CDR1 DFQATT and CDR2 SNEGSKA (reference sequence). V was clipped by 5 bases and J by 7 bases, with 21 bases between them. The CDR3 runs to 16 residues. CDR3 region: CSAVDSHSGRNSPLHF. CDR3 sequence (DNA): TGCAGTGCTGTCGATTCCCATTCGGGTAGGAATTCACCCCTCCACTTT.

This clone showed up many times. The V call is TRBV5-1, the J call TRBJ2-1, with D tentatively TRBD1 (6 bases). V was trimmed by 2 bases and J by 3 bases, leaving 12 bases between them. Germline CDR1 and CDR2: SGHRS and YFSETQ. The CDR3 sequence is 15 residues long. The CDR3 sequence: CASSFGQILYNEQFF. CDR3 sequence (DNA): TGCGCCAGCAGCTTCGGACAGATCCTCTACAATGAGCAGTTCTTC.

CDR3 DNA sequence: TGCAGTCCATACTCCAGTGTCTATGGCTACACCTTC. Its protein is CSPYSSVYGYTF. V gene TRBV20-1 combines with J gene TRBJ1-2; D remains ambiguous. In germline, CDR1 is DFQATT, CDR2 SNEGSKA (reference sequence). V was trimmed by 8 bases and J by 4 bases, leaving 14 bases between them. The length of the CDR3 is 12 residues.

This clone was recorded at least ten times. CDR3 residues: CASSLLVNSEQYF. The CDR3 DNA reads as TGTGCCAGCAGCTTATTGGTTAACAGTGAGCAGTACTTC. J is TRBJ2-7 and V is TRBV7-2; D uncertain. This CDR3 spans 13 amino acids. Germline V gene sequence: CDR1 SGHTA, CDR2 FQGNSA. Trimming cost V 2 bases and J 7 bases, with 12 bases left between them.

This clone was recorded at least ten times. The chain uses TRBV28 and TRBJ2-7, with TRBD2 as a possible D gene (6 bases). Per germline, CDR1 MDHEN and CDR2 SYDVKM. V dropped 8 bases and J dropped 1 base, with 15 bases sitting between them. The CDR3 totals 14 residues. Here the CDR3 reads CASWTLRGSYEQYF. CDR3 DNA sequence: TGTGCCAGCTGGACCTTGCGGGGATCCTACGAGCAGTACTTC.

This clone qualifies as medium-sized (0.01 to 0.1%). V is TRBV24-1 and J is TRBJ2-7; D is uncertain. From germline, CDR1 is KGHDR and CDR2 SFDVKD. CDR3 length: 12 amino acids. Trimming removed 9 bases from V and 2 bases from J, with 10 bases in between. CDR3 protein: CATYGTTYEQYF. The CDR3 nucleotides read TGTGCCACCTACGGAACTACCTACGAGCAGTACTTC.

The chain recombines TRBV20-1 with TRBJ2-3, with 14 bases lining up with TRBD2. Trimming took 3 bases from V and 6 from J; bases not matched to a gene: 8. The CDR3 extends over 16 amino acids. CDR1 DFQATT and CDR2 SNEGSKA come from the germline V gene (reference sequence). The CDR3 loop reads CSASQGLAGVSDTQYF. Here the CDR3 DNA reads TGCAGTGCTAGTCAGGGACTAGCGGGAGTGAGTGATACGCAGTATTTT.

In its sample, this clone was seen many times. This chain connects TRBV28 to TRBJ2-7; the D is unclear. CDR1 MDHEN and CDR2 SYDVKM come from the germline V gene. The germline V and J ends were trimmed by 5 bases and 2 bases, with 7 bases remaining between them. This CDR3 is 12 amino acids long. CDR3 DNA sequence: TGTGCCAGCAGTCGAGGACCCTACGAGCAGTACTTC. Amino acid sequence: CASSRGPYEQYF.

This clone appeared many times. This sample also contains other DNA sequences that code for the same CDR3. The CDR3 sequence is CAFTPPTGNYGYTF. The CDR3 DNA reads as TGTGCCTTCACCCCCCCGACAGGAAACTATGGCTACACCTTC. V usage is TRBV27 and J usage is TRBJ1-2, with D possibly TRBD1 on 6 matching bases. Per germline, CDR1 MNHEY and CDR2 SMNVEV (reference sequence). There are 14 residues in the CDR3. V was cut by 11 bases and J by 2 bases, with 18 bases left in between.

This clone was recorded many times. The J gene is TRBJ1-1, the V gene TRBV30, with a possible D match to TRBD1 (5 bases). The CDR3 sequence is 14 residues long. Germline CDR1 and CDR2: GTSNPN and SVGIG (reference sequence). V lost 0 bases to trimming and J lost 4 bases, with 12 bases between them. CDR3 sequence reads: CAWSVGLRSTEAFF. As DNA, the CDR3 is TGTGCCTGGAGTGTGGGGCTACGGAGCACTGAAGCTTTCTTT.

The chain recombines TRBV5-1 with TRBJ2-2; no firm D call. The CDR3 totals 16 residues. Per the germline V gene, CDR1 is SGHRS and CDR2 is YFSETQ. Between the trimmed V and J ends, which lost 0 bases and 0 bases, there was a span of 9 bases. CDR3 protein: CASSLVGGANTGELFF. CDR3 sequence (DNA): TGCGCCAGCAGCTTGGTGGGCGGAGCGAACACCGGGGAGCTGTTTTTT.

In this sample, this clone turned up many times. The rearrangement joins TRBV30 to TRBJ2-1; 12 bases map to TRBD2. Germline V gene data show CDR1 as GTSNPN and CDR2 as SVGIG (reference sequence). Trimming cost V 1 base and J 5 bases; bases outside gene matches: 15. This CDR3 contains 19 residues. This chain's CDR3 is CAWSDPPGLAGIADNEQFF. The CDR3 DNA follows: TGTGCCTGGAGTGACCCCCCAGGACTAGCGGGAATCGCCGACAATGAGCAGTTCTTC. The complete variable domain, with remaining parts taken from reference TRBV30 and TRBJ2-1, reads SQTIHQWPATLVQPVGSPLSLECTVEGTSNPNLYWYRQAAGRGLQLLFYSVGIGQISSEVPQNLSASRPQDRQFILSSKKLLLSDSGFYLCAWSDPPGLAGIADNEQFFGPGTRLTVL.

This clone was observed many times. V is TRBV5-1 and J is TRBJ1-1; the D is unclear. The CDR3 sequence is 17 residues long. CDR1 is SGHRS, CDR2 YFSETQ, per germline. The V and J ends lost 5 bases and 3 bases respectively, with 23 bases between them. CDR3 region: CASRWQSCIGVDTEAFF. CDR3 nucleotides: TGCGCCAGCAGGTGGCAGTCGTGCATAGGAGTTGACACTGAAGCTTTCTTT.

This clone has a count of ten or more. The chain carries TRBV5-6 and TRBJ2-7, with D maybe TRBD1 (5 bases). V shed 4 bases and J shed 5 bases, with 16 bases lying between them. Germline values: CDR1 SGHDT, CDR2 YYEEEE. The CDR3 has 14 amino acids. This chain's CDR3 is CASSHQGRWNEQYF. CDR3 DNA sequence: TGTGCCAGCAGCCATCAGGGTCGCTGGAACGAGCAGTACTTC. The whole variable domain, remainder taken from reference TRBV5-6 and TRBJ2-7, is DAGVTQSPTHLIKTRGQQVTLRCSPKSGHDTVSWYQQALGQGPQFIFQYYEEEERQRGNFPDRFSGHQFPNYSSELNVNALLLGDSALYLCASSHQGRWNEQYFGPGTRLTVT.

CDR3 in amino acids: CASSLGGGRNEQYF. For the CDR3, the DNA is TGTGCCAGCAGCTTAGGAGGAGGGCGCAACGAGCAGTACTTC. This chain joins TRBV11-3 and TRBJ2-7; D might be TRBD2 (6 bases). CDR3 length: 14 amino acids. Trimming pared 1 base from V and 5 bases from J, leaving 12 bases between. From germline, CDR1 is SGHNT and CDR2 YENEEA.

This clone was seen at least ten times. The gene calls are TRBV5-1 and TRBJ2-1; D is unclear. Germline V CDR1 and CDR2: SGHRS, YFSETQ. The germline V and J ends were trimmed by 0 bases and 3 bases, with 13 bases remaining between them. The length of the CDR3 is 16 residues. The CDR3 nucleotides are TGCGCCAGCAGCTTGGGGACCCTTAGAGGCTACAATGAGCAGTTCTTC. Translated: CASSLGTLRGYNEQFF.

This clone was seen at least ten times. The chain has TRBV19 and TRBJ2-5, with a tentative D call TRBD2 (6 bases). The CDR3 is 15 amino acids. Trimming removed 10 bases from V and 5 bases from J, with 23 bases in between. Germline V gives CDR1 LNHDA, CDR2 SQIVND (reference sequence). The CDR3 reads CATRAGGTPPETQYF. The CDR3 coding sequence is TGTGCCACTAGGGCAGGAGGGACCCCCCCGGAGACCCAGTACTTC.

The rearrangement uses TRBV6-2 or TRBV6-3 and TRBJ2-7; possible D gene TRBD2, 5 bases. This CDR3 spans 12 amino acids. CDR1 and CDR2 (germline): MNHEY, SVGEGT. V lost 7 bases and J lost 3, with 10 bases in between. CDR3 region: CASTDRGYEQYF. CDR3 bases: TGTGCCAGCACCGACCGGGGCTACGAGCAGTACTTC.

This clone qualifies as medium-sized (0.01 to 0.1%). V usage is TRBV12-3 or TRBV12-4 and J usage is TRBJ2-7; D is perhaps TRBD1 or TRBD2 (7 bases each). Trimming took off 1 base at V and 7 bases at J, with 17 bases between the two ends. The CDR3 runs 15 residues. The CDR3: CASSLEAGRGQEQYF. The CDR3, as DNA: TGTGCCAGCAGTTTAGAAGCGGGGAGGGGGCAAGAGCAGTACTTC.

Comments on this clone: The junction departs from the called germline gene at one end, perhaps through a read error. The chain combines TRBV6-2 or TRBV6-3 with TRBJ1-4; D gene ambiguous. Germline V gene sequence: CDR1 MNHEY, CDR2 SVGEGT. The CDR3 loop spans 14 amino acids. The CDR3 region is CARSYPPDNEKLFF. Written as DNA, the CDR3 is TGTGCCAGAAGTTACCCTCCAGATAATGAAAAACTGTTTTTT.